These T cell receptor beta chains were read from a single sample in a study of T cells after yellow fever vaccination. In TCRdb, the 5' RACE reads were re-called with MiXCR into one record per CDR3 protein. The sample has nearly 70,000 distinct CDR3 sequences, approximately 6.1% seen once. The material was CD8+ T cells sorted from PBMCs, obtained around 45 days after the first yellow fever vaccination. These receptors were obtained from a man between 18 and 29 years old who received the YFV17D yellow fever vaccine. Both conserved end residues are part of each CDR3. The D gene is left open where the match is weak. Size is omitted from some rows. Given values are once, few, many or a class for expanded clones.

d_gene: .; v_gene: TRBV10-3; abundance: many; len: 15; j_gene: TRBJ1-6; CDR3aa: CAISESGVPGSPLHF
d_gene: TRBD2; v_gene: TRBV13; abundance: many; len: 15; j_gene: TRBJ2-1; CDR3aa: CASSLTSGGAYEQFF
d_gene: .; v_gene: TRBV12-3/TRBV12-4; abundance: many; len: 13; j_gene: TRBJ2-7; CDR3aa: CASSFDGVNEQYF
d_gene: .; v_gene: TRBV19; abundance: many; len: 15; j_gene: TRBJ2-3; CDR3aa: CASSIEGHPTDTQYF
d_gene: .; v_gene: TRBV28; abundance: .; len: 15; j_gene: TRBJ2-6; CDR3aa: CASSGGVSGANVLTF
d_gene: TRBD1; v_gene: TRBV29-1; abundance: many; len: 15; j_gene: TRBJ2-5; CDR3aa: CSVEVGQGLRETQYF
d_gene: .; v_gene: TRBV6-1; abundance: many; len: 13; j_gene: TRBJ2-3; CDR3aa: CASSPITTDTQYF
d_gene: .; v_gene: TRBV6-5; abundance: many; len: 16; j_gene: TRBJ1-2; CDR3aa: CASSSKPDGGDYGYTF
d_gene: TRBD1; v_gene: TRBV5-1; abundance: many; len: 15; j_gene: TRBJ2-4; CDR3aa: CASSVGNRGADIQYF
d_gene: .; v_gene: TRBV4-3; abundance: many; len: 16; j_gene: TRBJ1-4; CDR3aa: CASSQASRATNEKLFF
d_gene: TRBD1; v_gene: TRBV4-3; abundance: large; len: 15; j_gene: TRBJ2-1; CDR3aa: CASSQGTGGYNEQFF
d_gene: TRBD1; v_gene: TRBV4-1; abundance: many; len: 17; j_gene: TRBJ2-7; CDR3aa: CASSRGVPGQGAYEQYF
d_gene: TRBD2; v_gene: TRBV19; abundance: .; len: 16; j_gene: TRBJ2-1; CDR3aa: CASSIVAAGGDNEQFF
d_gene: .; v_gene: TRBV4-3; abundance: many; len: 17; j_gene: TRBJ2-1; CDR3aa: CASSQDGWGGSGMWQFF
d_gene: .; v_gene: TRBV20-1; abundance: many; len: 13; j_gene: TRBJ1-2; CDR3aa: CSAIQAEGYGYTF
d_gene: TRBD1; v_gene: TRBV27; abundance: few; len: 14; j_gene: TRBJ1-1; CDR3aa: CASRLAGGNAEAFF
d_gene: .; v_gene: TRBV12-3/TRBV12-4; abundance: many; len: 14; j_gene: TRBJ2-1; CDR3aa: CASSPMDSYNEQFF
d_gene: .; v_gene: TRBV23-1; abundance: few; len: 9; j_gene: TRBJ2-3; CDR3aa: CASSLYLYF
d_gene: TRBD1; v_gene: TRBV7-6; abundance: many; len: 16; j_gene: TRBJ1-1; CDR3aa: CASSFPGTGEYTEAFF
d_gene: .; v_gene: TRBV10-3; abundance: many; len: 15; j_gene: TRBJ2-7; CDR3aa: CAISESRTTPYEQYF
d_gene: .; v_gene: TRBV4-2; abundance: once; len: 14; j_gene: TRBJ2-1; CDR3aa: CAISPGRRCYEQFF
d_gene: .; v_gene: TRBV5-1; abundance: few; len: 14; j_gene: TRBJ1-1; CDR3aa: CASSLSRGNTEAFF
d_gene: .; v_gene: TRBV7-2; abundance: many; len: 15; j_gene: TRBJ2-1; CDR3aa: CASSLVGARGNEQFF
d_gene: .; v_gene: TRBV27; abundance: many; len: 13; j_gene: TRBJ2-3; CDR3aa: CASSRAPTDTQYF
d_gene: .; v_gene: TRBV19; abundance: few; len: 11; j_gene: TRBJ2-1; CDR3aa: CASSGGGEQFF
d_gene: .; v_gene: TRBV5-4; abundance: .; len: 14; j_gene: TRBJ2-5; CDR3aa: CASSFVDFQETQYF
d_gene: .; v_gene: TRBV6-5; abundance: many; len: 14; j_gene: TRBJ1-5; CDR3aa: CASSPQQGYQPQHF
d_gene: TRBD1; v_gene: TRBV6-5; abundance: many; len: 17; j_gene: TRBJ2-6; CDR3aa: CASSYLTGDSGANVLTF
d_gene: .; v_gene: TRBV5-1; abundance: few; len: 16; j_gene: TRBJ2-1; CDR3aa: CASSLAVTEVYNEQFF
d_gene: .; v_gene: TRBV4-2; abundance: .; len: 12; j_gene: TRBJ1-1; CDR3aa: CASGPGLLYSFF
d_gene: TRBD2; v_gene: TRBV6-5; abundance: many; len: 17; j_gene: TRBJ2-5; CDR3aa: CASSYSEGLAGQETQYF
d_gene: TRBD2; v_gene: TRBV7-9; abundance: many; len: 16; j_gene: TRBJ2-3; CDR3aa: CASSFGTSGGTDTQYF
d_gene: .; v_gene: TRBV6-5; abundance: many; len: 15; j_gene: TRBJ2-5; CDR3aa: CASSWTGGYEETQYF
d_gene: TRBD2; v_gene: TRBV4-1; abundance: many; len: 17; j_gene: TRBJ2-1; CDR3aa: CASSLKPGGWSYNEQFF
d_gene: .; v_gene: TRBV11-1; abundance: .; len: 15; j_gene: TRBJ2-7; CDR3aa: CASSFRQALPYEQYF
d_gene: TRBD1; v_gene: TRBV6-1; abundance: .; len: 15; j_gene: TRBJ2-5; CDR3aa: CASSEVDRGLETQYF
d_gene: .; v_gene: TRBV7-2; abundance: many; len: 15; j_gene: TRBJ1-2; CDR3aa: CASSLYTDPNYGYTF
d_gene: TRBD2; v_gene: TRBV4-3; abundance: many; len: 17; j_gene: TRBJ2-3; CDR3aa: CASSQDGAGLATDTQYF
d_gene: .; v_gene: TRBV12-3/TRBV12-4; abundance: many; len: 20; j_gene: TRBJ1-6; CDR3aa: CASSFPTGGRLSSYNSPLHF
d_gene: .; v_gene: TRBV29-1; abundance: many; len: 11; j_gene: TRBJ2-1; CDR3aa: CSVETGNEQFF
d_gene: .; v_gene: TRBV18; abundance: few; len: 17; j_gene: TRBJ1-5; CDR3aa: CASSPLPGHNSNQPQHF
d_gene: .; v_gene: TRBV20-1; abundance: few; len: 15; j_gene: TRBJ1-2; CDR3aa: CSASSVRQTNYGYTF
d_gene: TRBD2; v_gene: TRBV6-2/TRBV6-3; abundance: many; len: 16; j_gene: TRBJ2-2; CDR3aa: CASSSSGDLSTGELFF
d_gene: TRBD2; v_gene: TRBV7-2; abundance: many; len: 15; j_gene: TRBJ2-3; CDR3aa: CASSLMRGATDTQYF
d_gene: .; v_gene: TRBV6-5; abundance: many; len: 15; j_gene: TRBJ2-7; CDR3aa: CASSYGGGGSYEQYF
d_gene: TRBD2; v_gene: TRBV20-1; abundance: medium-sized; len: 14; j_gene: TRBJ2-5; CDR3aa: CSATGLADQETQYF
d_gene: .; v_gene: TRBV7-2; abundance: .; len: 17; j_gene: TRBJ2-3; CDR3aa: CASSLPYLRQDPDTQYF
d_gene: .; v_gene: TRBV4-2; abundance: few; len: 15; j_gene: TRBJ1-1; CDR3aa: CASSQGYGRNTEAFF
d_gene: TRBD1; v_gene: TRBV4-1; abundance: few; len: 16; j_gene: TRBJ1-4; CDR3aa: CASSQPTGATNEKLFF
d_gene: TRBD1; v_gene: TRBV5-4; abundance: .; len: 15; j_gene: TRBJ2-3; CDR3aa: CASSLWDRGPDTQYF
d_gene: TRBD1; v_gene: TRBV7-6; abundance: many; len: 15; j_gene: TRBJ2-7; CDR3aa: CASSARDRIPYEQYF
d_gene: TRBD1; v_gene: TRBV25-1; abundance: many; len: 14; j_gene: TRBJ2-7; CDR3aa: CASRDRDRDYEQYF
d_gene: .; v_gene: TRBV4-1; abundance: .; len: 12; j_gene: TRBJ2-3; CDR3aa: CASSQDEDTQYF
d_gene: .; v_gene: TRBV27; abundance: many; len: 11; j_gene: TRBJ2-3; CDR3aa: CASSFGDTQYF
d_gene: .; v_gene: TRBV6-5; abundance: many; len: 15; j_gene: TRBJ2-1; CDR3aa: CASSPRTYSYNEQFF
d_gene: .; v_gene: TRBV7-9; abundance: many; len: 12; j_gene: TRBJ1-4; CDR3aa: CASSLLNEKLFF
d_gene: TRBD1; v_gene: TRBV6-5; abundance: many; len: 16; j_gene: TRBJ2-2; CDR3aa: CASSRDRGTNTGELFF
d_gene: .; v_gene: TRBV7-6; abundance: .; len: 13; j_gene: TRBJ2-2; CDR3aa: CASRASVVGELFF
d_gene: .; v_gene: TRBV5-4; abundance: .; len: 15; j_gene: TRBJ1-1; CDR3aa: CASSFVGGSNTEAFF